These 18 T cell receptor beta chains came from one sample sequenced in a study of prognosis after radiotherapy for stage I lung cancer. Two-round multiplex PCR amplified TCR beta CDR3 from genomic DNA. For every TRBV and TRBJ gene, a specific primer was used in first-round PCR. One entry per CDR3 protein results from TCRdb running MiXCR on the multiplex PCR reads. The data show 30,000 to 40,000 distinct CDR3 sequences, approximately 29% seen once. Sequenced here: PBMCs, sampled before or after stereotactic body radiation therapy (not recorded which). Receptors were obtained from a donor over 45 with non-small cell lung cancer.

Points on this clonotype: A far larger clone is one nucleotide away, so this likely arose from a read error. The chain employs TRBV4-3 and TRBJ2-6; D might be TRBD1 (5 bases). Germline V gene data show CDR1 as LGHNA and CDR2 as YSLEER. The germline V and J ends were trimmed by 4 bases and 4 bases, with 14 bases remaining between them. The CDR3 runs to 16 residues. CDR3 nucleotide sequence: TGCGCCAGCAGCCGAGACCCAGGGATGGGGGCCAACGTCCTGACTTTC. This translates into CASSRDPGMGANVLTF.

This clonotype was detected many times. This chain links TRBV7-9 with TRBJ2-3; 8 positions agree with TRBD1. The J segment lost 3 bases and the V segment lost 5 bases, leaving 7 bases of the junction unmatched. CDR1 is SEHNR, CDR2 FQNEAQ, per germline (reference sequence). The CDR3 sequence is 15 residues long. CDR3 nucleotides: TGTGCCAGCAGCCCACCAGGGGGCAATACAGATACGCAGTATTTT. Its protein product is CASSPPGGNTDTQYF.

At least ten counts were recorded for this clonotype. V gene TRBV29-1 combines with J gene TRBJ2-1; 7 bases line up with TRBD2. V was pared by 5 bases and J by 2 bases, with 9 bases of the junction left unmatched. The CDR3 is 15 residues long. Per germline, CDR1 SQVTM and CDR2 ANQGSEA. CDR3 protein: CSVTPPAGTYNEQFF. The DNA of the CDR3 is TGCAGCGTTACCCCCCCAGCGGGGACCTACAATGAGCAGTTCTTC.

This clonotype was found many times. Here the CDR3 reads CATFQGAEAFF. The CDR3 DNA reads TGTGCCACGTTTCAGGGCGCTGAAGCTTTCTTT. The chain couples TRBV6-1 to TRBJ1-1, with D maybe TRBD1 (5 bases). V was trimmed by 10 bases and J by 6 bases, leaving 12 bases between them. The germline V gene has CDR1 MNHNS and CDR2 SASEGT. The length of the CDR3 is 11 residues.

In its sample, this clonotype was seen many times. This chain uses TRBV6-1 with TRBJ1-2, with a tentative D call TRBD1 (5 bases). The V end was cut by 5 bases, the J end by 2 bases, with 9 bases between. Germline-derived CDR1 and CDR2 are MNHNS and SASEGT. This CDR3 has 13 residues. CDR3 protein: CASSREGNYGYTF. CDR3 DNA: TGTGCCAGCAGTCGTGAGGGGAACTATGGCTACACCTTC.

The genes are TRBV5-1 and TRBJ2-1; TRBD2 is a possible D gene (5 bases). V shed 0 bases and J shed 0 bases, with 10 bases lying between them. Germline V lookup: CDR1 SGHRS, CDR2 YFSETQ. The CDR3 extends over 16 amino acids. The chain's CDR3 is CASSLGGYISYNEQFF. In DNA, the CDR3 is TGCGCCAGCAGCTTGGGAGGGTACATCTCCTACAATGAGCAGTTCTTC.

The V call is TRBV7-9, the J call TRBJ1-1, with TRBD1 identical over 7 bases. The V segment lost 2 bases and the J segment 10 bases; nucleotides outside the gene matches: 13. The length of the CDR3 is 15 residues. Germline V CDR1 and CDR2: SEHNR, FQNEAQ (reference sequence). CDR3 in DNA: TGTGCCAGCAGCTTAATCGGCGGACAGGCCAGGGGAGCTTTCTTT. Translating it yields CASSLIGGQARGAFF.

This clonotype was detected ten times or more. The chain joins TRBV7-2 to TRBJ2-7; TRBD1 might be the D (7 bases). V was clipped by 3 bases and J by 5 bases, with 14 bases between them. In germline, CDR1 is SGHTA, CDR2 FQGNSA. CDR3 size: 14 residues. For the CDR3, the DNA is TGTGCCAGCAGCTTGAGGGGGCGGGACGACGAGCAGTACTTC. It codes for CASSLRGRDDEQYF.

This clonotype showed up many times. The gene calls are TRBV18 and TRBJ2-7; no definite D call. The V gene's germline CDR1 is KGHSH and CDR2 LQKENI. The CDR3 runs to 13 residues. V was trimmed by 3 bases and J by 4 bases, leaving 10 bases between them. CDR3 bases: TGTGCCAGCTCACCCCCGGGTGGGTACGAGCAGTACTTC. Translation: CASSPPGGYEQYF. The whole variable domain, filled in from reference TRBV18 and TRBJ2-7, reads NAGVMQNPRHLVRRRGQEARLRCSPMKGHSHVYWYRQLPEEGLKFMVYLQKENIIDESGMPKERFSAEFPKEGPSILRIQQVVRGDSAAYFCASSPPGGYEQYFGPGTRLTVT.

At least ten counts were recorded for this clonotype. CDR3 DNA sequence: TGTGCCAGTAGTGCCCGGGACACCAGCACAGATACGCAGTATTTT. Translated: CASSARDTSTDTQYF. The rearrangement links TRBV19 to TRBJ2-3, with D possibly matching TRBD1 (6 bases). CDR1 and CDR2 from the germline V gene are LNHDA and SQIVND (reference sequence). The CDR3 has 15 residues. V shed 5 bases and J shed 0 bases, with 12 bases lying between them. The whole variable domain, remainder taken from reference TRBV19 and TRBJ2-3, is DGGITQSPKYLFRKEGQNVTLSCEQNLNHDAMYWYRQDPGQGLRLIYYSQIVNDFQKGDIAEGYSVSREKKESFPLTVTSAQKNPTAFYLCASSARDTSTDTQYFGPGTRLTVL.

The CDR3 DNA is TGTGCCAGCATCCGGGACAGGGTGACAGCTAACTATGGCTACACCTTC. This sequence encodes CASIRDRVTANYGYTF. The chain joins TRBV12-3 or TRBV12-4 to TRBJ1-2; 9 bases line up with TRBD1. Germline trimming cut 7 bases from V and 0 bases from J; bases unmatched to any gene: 9. The CDR3 loop spans 16 amino acids.

This clonotype has only a few counts. A read error is the likely source, as a far larger clone sits one nucleotide away. The rearrangement links TRBV6-5 to TRBJ1-2; D call uncertain. The germline V and J ends were trimmed by 3 bases and 6 bases, with 17 bases remaining between them. The CDR3 has 15 residues. CDR1 MNHEY and CDR2 SVGAGI come from the germline V gene. In nucleotides, the CDR3 is TGTGCCAGCAGTTATCCCCAAAAAGACAAGAATGGCTACACCTTC. It codes for CASSYPQKDKNGYTF.

This clonotype showed up many times. The rearrangement uses TRBV3-1 and TRBJ1-6, with TRBD1 matching 8 bases. The trim removed 0 bases at V and 10 bases at J, leaving 8 bases unmatched. The germline V gene has CDR1 LGHDT and CDR2 YNNKEL (reference sequence). There are 16 residues in the CDR3. Written as DNA, the CDR3 is TGTGCCAGCAGCCAAGACCTAACAGGGGGAGGCTCACCCCTCCACTTT. It codes for CASSQDLTGGGSPLHF.

This clonotype appeared many times. At one end the junction does not follow the germline gene, possibly because of a read error. The chain recombines TRBV30 with TRBJ2-2; TRBD2 matches 11 bases. The CDR3 covers 17 residues. Germline V gene data show CDR1 as GTSNPN and CDR2 as SVGIG (reference sequence). The CDR3 is CAWRGASGGMNAGELFF. For the CDR3, the DNA is TGTGCCTGGAGGGGCGCTAGCGGGGGGATGAACGCCGGGGAGCTGTTTTTT.

This clonotype occurred many times. The chain has TRBV20-1 and TRBJ1-4; no firm D call. Trimming pared 3 bases from V and 5 bases from J, leaving 7 bases between. The germline V gene encodes CDR1 DFQATT and CDR2 SNEGSKA (reference sequence). The CDR3 extends over 12 amino acids. The CDR3: CSARSPNEKLFF. The CDR3 DNA follows: TGCAGTGCTAGGTCACCCAATGAAAAACTGTTTTTT.

This clonotype was recorded at least ten times. The CDR3 reads CASSEASNYGYTF. The CDR3 nucleotides are TGTGCCAGCAGTGAAGCTTCTAACTATGGCTACACCTTC. This rearrangement joins TRBV2 to TRBJ1-2; D unclear. CDR1 and CDR2 from the germline V gene are SNHLY and FYNNEI. Deletions cut 0 bases from V and 0 bases from J, with 2 bases between. This CDR3 has 13 residues.

The sample holds a few counts of this clonotype. With a much larger clone just one base away, this may be a read error. The chain has TRBV5-1 and TRBJ2-2; TRBD1 might be the D (6 bases). This CDR3 has 15 residues. CDR1 SGHRS and CDR2 YFSETQ come from the germline V gene. The CDR3 nucleotides read TGCGCCAGCAGCGTCGGGGACGGTCAGTCAGGGGAGCTGTCTTTT. Its translation: CASSVGDGQSGELSF.

This chain joins TRBV28 and TRBJ2-2; D tentatively reads TRBD1 or TRBD2 (5 bases each). The CDR3 runs 15 residues. V dropped 8 bases and J dropped 1 base, with 14 bases sitting between them. Germline loops: CDR1 MDHEN, CDR2 SYDVKM. The CDR3 sequence is CASQGVTMNTGELFF. CDR3 DNA sequence: TGTGCCAGCCAGGGAGTCACCATGAACACCGGGGAGCTGTTTTTT.